These T cell receptor beta chains were read from a single sample in a study of PD-L1 blockade in urothelial cancer. Only in-frame clones appear in the TCRdb table, and some are missing; sequencing was by immunoSEQ multiplex PCR. This table has about 74,000 clones, 90% appearing once. The starting material was PBMCs, obtained around atezolizumab (anti-PD-L1) treatment. These receptor sequences come from a man between 65 and 79 years old with urothelial cancer. Both conserved end residues are part of each CDR3. The order of the fields is V gene, J gene, D gene, CDR3 protein. D genes are given only for firm matches.

v_call: TRBV11-2; j_call: TRBJ2-1; d_call: TRBD2; cdr3_aa: CASSYPGLARINEQFF
v_call: TRBV5-1; j_call: TRBJ2-7; d_call: -; cdr3_aa: CASSPGFSYEQYF
v_call: TRBV19; j_call: TRBJ2-1; d_call: -; cdr3_aa: CASSPPRLVQINEQFF
v_call: TRBV28; j_call: TRBJ1-4; d_call: -; cdr3_aa: CASVSTNEKLFF
v_call: TRBV7-2; j_call: TRBJ2-1; d_call: TRBD2; cdr3_aa: CASSFWTSSNNEQFF
v_call: TRBV5-6; j_call: TRBJ1-2; d_call: -; cdr3_aa: CASSFSGHLCGYTF
v_call: TRBV2; j_call: TRBJ2-5; d_call: TRBD2; cdr3_aa: CASPSGRLNQETQYF
v_call: TRBV4-1; j_call: TRBJ2-4; d_call: TRBD2; cdr3_aa: CASSQAGLAGVEVQYF
v_call: TRBV18; j_call: TRBJ2-2; d_call: TRBD2; cdr3_aa: CASSPPGLAGGIAGELFF
v_call: TRBV7-9; j_call: TRBJ1-3; d_call: TRBD1; cdr3_aa: CASLADRAISGNTIYF
v_call: TRBV4-2; j_call: TRBJ2-7; d_call: TRBD2; cdr3_aa: CASSQGPGLAEDAYEQYF
v_call: TRBV25-1; j_call: TRBJ2-3; d_call: TRBD2; cdr3_aa: CASSGAGGPEAQYF
v_call: TRBV6-6; j_call: TRBJ1-1; d_call: TRBD1; cdr3_aa: CASRSSDRDTEAFF
v_call: TRBV5-1; j_call: TRBJ2-7; d_call: -; cdr3_aa: CASNRDGSSYEQYF
v_call: TRBV5-4; j_call: TRBJ2-7; d_call: -; cdr3_aa: CASSLMGSPSYEQYF
v_call: TRBV19; j_call: TRBJ1-5; d_call: -; cdr3_aa: CASSPLGTGSNQPQHF
v_call: TRBV10-3; j_call: TRBJ2-5; d_call: TRBD1; cdr3_aa: CAISEFQGAGETQYF
v_call: TRBV18; j_call: TRBJ1-1; d_call: TRBD1; cdr3_aa: CASSPSGQGLAFF
v_call: TRBV28; j_call: TRBJ1-1; d_call: -; cdr3_aa: CASSSGQPSMNTEAFF
v_call: TRBV15; j_call: TRBJ2-3; d_call: TRBD1; cdr3_aa: CATSSDRVRQYF
v_call: TRBV6-1; j_call: TRBJ1-1; d_call: -; cdr3_aa: CASSGFGGSTEAFF
v_call: TRBV10-3; j_call: TRBJ2-7; d_call: -; cdr3_aa: CAISDRGTYEQYF
v_call: TRBV25-1; j_call: TRBJ1-3; d_call: -; cdr3_aa: CASSGSRAFGNTIYF
v_call: TRBV2; j_call: TRBJ2-7; d_call: TRBD2; cdr3_aa: CASSQLAEEQYF
v_call: TRBV7-9; j_call: TRBJ2-7; d_call: -; cdr3_aa: CASSLGQRTPEQYF
v_call: TRBV27; j_call: TRBJ1-5; d_call: TRBD1; cdr3_aa: CASSLSRGTGCNSNQPQHF
v_call: TRBV19; j_call: TRBJ1-1; d_call: -; cdr3_aa: CASSIGGGAAEAFF